Shown below are 14 T cell receptor beta chains from a single sample sequenced in a study of T-cell reconstitution after alpha-beta-depleted transplantation in children. A TCRbeta library incorporating unique molecular identifiers was prepared. Each CDR3 protein gets one entry after TCRdb re-called the PCR reads with MiXCR. The table lists 70,000 to 100,000 distinct CDR3 sequences, 10% to 15% of them singletons. The specimen comprised PBMCs from the stem cell graft donor, sampled from the stem cell graft. These receptors all stem from a human donor who donated a stem cell graft to a child with inherited bone marrow failure.

Ten or more counts support this clonotype. CDR3 loop: CASSARPGSSEAFF. CDR3 bases: TGTGCCAGCAGCGCCCGCCCGGGGAGTTCTGAAGCTTTCTTT. The chain has TRBV5-5 and TRBJ1-1; D is undetermined. V was cut by 4 bases and J by 6 bases, with 16 bases left in between. This CDR3 is built from 14 residues. Germline CDR1 and CDR2: SGHKS and YYEKEE (reference sequence). The full variable domain, rest sourced from reference TRBV5-5 and TRBJ1-1, is DAGVTQSPTHLIKTRGQQVTLRCSPISGHKSVSWYQQVLGQGPQFIFQYYEKEERGRGNFPDRFSARQFPNYSSELNVNALLLGDSALYLCASSARPGSSEAFFGQGTRLTVV.

A few counts support this clonotype. The J gene is TRBJ2-7, the V gene TRBV4-3; D perhaps matches TRBD2 (5 bases). The germline gives CDR1 LGHNA, CDR2 YSLEER. CDR3 length equals 15 residues. V gave up 0 bases and J gave up 5 bases, with 14 bases separating them. CDR3 in DNA: TGCGCCAGCAGCCAAGAGATCGGGCTAGCCCACGAGCAGTACTTC. Translating gives CASSQEIGLAHEQYF.

This clonotype came up many times. The V call is TRBV20-1, the J call TRBJ2-1; tentative D call: TRBD2 (6 bases). The CDR3 has 14 residues. Trimming took off 5 bases at V and 9 bases at J, with 20 bases between the two ends. CDR1 and CDR2 from the germline V gene are DFQATT and SNEGSKA (reference sequence). CDR3 nucleotide sequence: TGCAGTGCTCCCGGAAGGACTGGGAGGCGTGAGCAGTTCTTC. It yields the protein CSAPGRTGRREQFF.

The chain combines TRBV4-2 with TRBJ1-3; 9 bases map to TRBD1. CDR1 and CDR2 (germline): LGHNA, YNFKEQ. CDR3 length: 14 amino acids. V lost 4 bases to trimming and J lost 6 bases; unmatched junction nucleotides: 4. The CDR3, as DNA: TGTGCCAGCAGCCGCCGGGACAGGGAAAACACCATATATTTT. Protein sequence: CASSRRDRENTIYF.

There are a few counts of this clonotype. One junction end disagrees with the germline gene, perhaps due to a read error. V and J are TRBV7-8 and TRBJ1-5; D is unclear. This CDR3 has 16 amino acids. Germline assignment: CDR1 SGHVS and CDR2 FQNEAQ. This chain's CDR3 is CASGLVAGVWNQPQHF. The CDR3 nucleotides are TGTGCCAGCGGCTTAGTAGCCGGGGTGTGGAATCAGCCCCAGCATTTT.

This chain joins TRBV5-1 and TRBJ1-1; D is unresolved. The CDR3 totals 13 residues. Germline CDR1 SGHRS, CDR2 YFSETQ. Trimming stripped 5 bases from V and 1 base from J, with 9 bases between. CDR3: CASSYQENTEAFF. DNA of the CDR3: TGCGCCAGCAGTTACCAAGAGAACACTGAAGCTTTCTTT.

This clonotype was picked up a small number of times. The chain uses TRBV9 and TRBJ1-1; 8 bases align to TRBD1. V shed 4 bases and J 6 bases; nucleotides not matched to a gene: 11. This CDR3 comprises 15 residues. CDR1 and CDR2 from the germline V gene are SGDLS and YYNGEE. The CDR3 is CASSQSSDRGPEAFF. The CDR3 nucleotides read TGTGCCAGCAGCCAATCCAGCGACAGGGGCCCTGAAGCTTTCTTT.

This clonotype was recorded at least ten times. V and J are TRBV7-2 and TRBJ2-3; D is perhaps TRBD1 or TRBD2 (5 bases each). The V end was cut by 5 bases, the J end by 12 bases, with 15 bases between. Germline loops: CDR1 SGHTA, CDR2 FQGNSA. The CDR3 extends over 12 amino acids. CDR3 DNA: TGTGCCAGCAGCCCCGTCGGGACGCTCCAGTATTTT. It is translated as CASSPVGTLQYF.

This clonotype was seen at least ten times. This chain connects TRBV29-1 to TRBJ2-7, with a tentative D call TRBD1 (6 bases). Germline V CDR1 and CDR2: SQVTM, ANQGSEA. Trimming pared 4 bases from V and 3 bases from J, leaving 10 bases between. This CDR3 is built from 12 residues. For the CDR3, the DNA is TGCAGCGTTGCAGAGACAGGCTACGAGCAGTACTTC. It encodes CSVAETGYEQYF.

This clonotype was picked up many times. The chain joins TRBV29-1 to TRBJ1-5; D may be TRBD1 (5 bases). The CDR3 totals 17 residues. V gave up 7 bases and J gave up 0 bases, with 22 bases separating them. CDR1 and CDR2 from the germline V gene are SQVTM and ANQGSEA. The CDR3 DNA is TGCAGCGCCCAATCACGACAGCGATCTTATAGCAATCAGCCCCAGCATTTT. Its translation: CSAQSRQRSYSNQPQHF.

The sample holds many counts of this clonotype. The rearrangement links TRBV10-3 to TRBJ2-2; 7 positions agree with TRBD2. After removal of 3 bases from V and 1 base from J, the junction contained 2 bases not matched to a gene. Germline assignment: CDR1 ENHRY and CDR2 SYGVKD. The CDR3 contains 15 residues. Here the CDR3 reads CAISDQRENTGELFF. In DNA form, the CDR3 reads TGTGCCATCAGTGACCAGCGGGAGAACACCGGGGAGCTGTTTTTT.

This clonotype appeared many times. V usage is TRBV7-2 and J usage is TRBJ2-7; D gene unclear. Trimming pared 0 bases from V and 0 bases from J, leaving 21 bases between. CDR1 is SGHTA, CDR2 FQGNSA, per germline. This CDR3 is 19 amino acids long. CDR3 in amino acids: CASSLATPSTRPLSYEQYF. CDR3 nucleotide sequence: TGTGCCAGCAGCTTAGCCACACCATCCACGAGGCCCCTCTCCTACGAGCAGTACTTC.

This clonotype has a count of ten or more. The rearrangement joins TRBV20-1 to TRBJ2-4; D might be TRBD2 (5 bases). CDR1 and CDR2 (germline): DFQATT, SNEGSKA (reference sequence). The CDR3 spans 17 residues. Trimming took off 0 bases at V and 8 bases at J, with 23 bases between the two ends. CDR3 nucleotide sequence: TGCAGTGCTAGAGATGTGTCGGGAACCCTCCGTGGGGACATTCAGTACTTC. It yields the protein CSARDVSGTLRGDIQYF.

At least ten counts were recorded for this clonotype. The chain carries TRBV18 and TRBJ1-3; D is unclear. V was cut by 1 base and J by 0 bases, with 10 bases left in between. The CDR3 extends over 16 amino acids. Per germline, CDR1 KGHSH and CDR2 LQKENI. CDR3 nucleotides: TGTGCCAGCTCACCACGGACTGAGAGCTCTGGAAACACCATATATTTT. It is translated as CASSPRTESSGNTIYF.